One sample yielded the 14 T cell receptor beta chains listed below, sequenced in a study of blood T cell repertoires in COVID-19. The method was immunoSEQ multiplex PCR; TCRdb's version includes in-frame clones alone and lacks a portion of them. This table holds roughly 240,000 clones, roughly 82% found once. Sequencing was performed on peripheral blood. The receptor source for this set is a man aged 40-49 years who had recovered from COVID-19.

This chain uses TRBV10-3 with TRBJ1-1; D possibly corresponds to TRBD1 (5 bases). V gave up 3 bases and J gave up 0 bases, with 8 bases separating them. The V gene's germline CDR1 is ENHRY and CDR2 SYGVKD. This CDR3 comprises 14 residues. The CDR3 DNA is TGTGCCATCAGTGACAGGGTCATGAACACTGAAGCTTTCTTT. Translating gives CAISDRVMNTEAFF.

The gene calls are TRBV6-5 and TRBJ2-7, with D maybe TRBD2 (5 bases). V shed 5 bases and J shed 2 bases, with 16 bases lying between them. This CDR3 has 15 residues. Germline CDR1 is MNHEY and CDR2 is SVGAGI. The DNA for the CDR3 is TGTGCCAGCAGTCCCCTCGCAAGAGGGACCTACGAGCAGTACTTC. Residues: CASSPLARGTYEQYF.

This chain joins TRBV20-1 and TRBJ2-7; maybe TRBD1 (6 bases). From germline, CDR1 is DFQATT and CDR2 SNEGSKA (reference sequence). The CDR3 covers 11 residues. The V and J ends lost 4 bases and 7 bases respectively, with 11 bases between them. CDR3 nucleotide sequence: TGCAGTGCTACAGGGGTGGGAGAGCAGTACTTC. It translates to CSATGVGEQYF.

The V and J genes are TRBV6-5 and TRBJ2-3, with unresolved D. V gave up 5 bases and J gave up 2 bases, with 11 bases separating them. CDR3 length: 14 residues. Germline CDR1 MNHEY, CDR2 SVGAGI. The CDR3 nucleotides read TGTGCCAGCAGTCAAAAGAGGTTCACAGATACGCAGTATTTT. This encodes CASSQKRFTDTQYF.

The chain recombines TRBV2 with TRBJ1-5; 10 bases fit TRBD1. V lost 1 base to trimming and J lost 6 bases; unmatched junction nucleotides: 0. Germline CDR1 SNHLY, CDR2 FYNNEI. The CDR3 is 14 amino acids. The DNA of the CDR3 is TGTGCCAGCAGTGAAGGGACAGGGGGTCAGCCCCAGCATTTT. Its translation is CASSEGTGGQPQHF.

V gene TRBV3-1 (or the pseudogene TRBV3-2) combines with J gene TRBJ2-1, with 11 positions matching TRBD2. V lost 0 bases to trimming and J lost 6 bases; unmatched junction nucleotides: 7. Germline V lookup: CDR1 LGHDT, CDR2 YNNKEL (reference sequence). The CDR3 runs 17 residues. CDR3 nucleotides: TGTGCCAGCAGCCAAGATTTCGCTAGCGGGAGGTCCAATGAGCAGTTCTTC. Translating it yields CASSQDFASGRSNEQFF.

The genes are TRBV12-3 or TRBV12-4 and TRBJ2-7; perhaps TRBD1 as D (5 bases). V dropped 5 bases and J dropped 6 bases, with 11 bases sitting between them. The CDR3 covers 12 residues. CDR3 amino acids: CASSEGESEQYF. The CDR3 region has the DNA TGTGCCAGCAGTGAAGGGGAAAGCGAGCAGTACTTC.

The chain carries TRBV5-1 and TRBJ2-5; TRBD2 is a possible D gene (5 bases). CDR3 length equals 17 residues. CDR1 SGHRS and CDR2 YFSETQ come from the germline V gene. Trimming removed 3 bases at V and 4 bases at J, with 22 bases between. In DNA, the CDR3 is TGCGCCAGCAGCTCCCTCGAGGGAGTCTCATTAGGAGAGACCCAGTACTTC. Amino acids: CASSSLEGVSLGETQYF.

The chain employs TRBV14 and TRBJ1-2; TRBD1 might be the D (6 bases). The V gene lost 4 bases and the J gene lost 4 bases, with 16 bases spanning the gap. CDR1 is SGHDN and CDR2 is FVKESK in the germline V gene. The CDR3 runs 15 residues. CDR3 in DNA: TGTGCCAGCAGCCCCATTGGGGGCGCCACCTATGGCTACACCTTC. This encodes CASSPIGGATYGYTF.

The chain employs TRBV6-5 and TRBJ1-5; the D gene is possibly TRBD1 (6 bases). Germline V gene lookup returns CDR1 MNHEY and CDR2 SVGAGI. The length of the CDR3 is 15 residues. Trimming stripped 6 bases from V and 7 bases from J, with 19 bases between. CDR3 nucleotide sequence: TGTGCCAGCAGGGCCTCGGGACAAGGCCTCCAGCCCCAGCATTTT. Its protein product is CASRASGQGLQPQHF.

The chain is built from TRBV24-1 and TRBJ1-5; D perhaps matches TRBD1 (6 bases). V was cut by 10 bases and J by 0 bases, with 18 bases left in between. The CDR3 is 16 amino acids. Looked up from germline, CDR1 is KGHDR and CDR2 is SFDVKD. The CDR3 sequence: CATEDRFYHSNQPQHF. CDR3 in DNA: TGTGCCACTGAAGACAGGTTCTATCATAGCAATCAGCCCCAGCATTTT.

This chain joins TRBV5-5 and TRBJ2-7, with TRBD1 identical over 10 bases. Per germline, CDR1 SGHKS and CDR2 YYEKEE (reference sequence). V lost 4 bases and J lost 8; bases outside the gene matches: 15. This CDR3 has 16 amino acids. The CDR3 DNA reads TGTGCCAGCAGCCGGGACCCGACAGGGGGCTTCCTGCAGCAGTACTTC. Translated: CASSRDPTGGFLQQYF.

J is TRBJ2-7 and V is TRBV11-3; D uncertain. Looked up from germline, CDR1 is SGHNT and CDR2 is YENEEA. The V gene lost 0 bases and the J gene lost 7 bases, with 16 bases spanning the gap. The CDR3 extends over 15 amino acids. For the CDR3, the DNA is TGTGCCAGCAGCTTAGATTACGGAGCGCCTAGAGAGCAGTACTTC. Translated: CASSLDYGAPREQYF.

This chain connects TRBV27 to TRBJ1-1; 7 positions match TRBD1. This CDR3 spans 14 amino acids. Germline-derived CDR1 and CDR2 are MNHEY and SMNVEV (reference sequence). V gave up 5 bases and J gave up 6 bases; unmatched junction bases: 9. CDR3 DNA sequence: TGTGCCAGCAGTGTTGACAGGGCTCGCCCTGAAGCTTTCTTT. Its protein product is CASSVDRARPEAFF.